Listed here are 11 T cell receptor beta chains from one sample, sequenced in a study of cytomegalovirus exposure and HLA in healthy donors. Sequencing was performed with immunoSEQ multiplex PCR; in TCRdb, only in-frame clones are kept and a portion is missing. Of tens of thousands of clones listed, 94% are singletons. Material for sequencing was PBMCs. The receptors originated from a young man in good health and CMV-seropositive.

The J gene is TRBJ2-3, the V gene TRBV7-9, with 15 bases identical to TRBD2. This CDR3 has 18 amino acids. Germline assignment: CDR1 SEHNR and CDR2 FQNEAQ (reference sequence). V shed 3 bases, J shed 1 base, and the junction held 5 bases outside the gene matches. In DNA, the CDR3 is TGTGCCAGCAGCTTCGGACTAGCGGGGGGGCGTGGCACAGATACGCAGTATTTT. It encodes CASSFGLAGGRGTDTQYF.

The rearrangement joins TRBV5-1 to TRBJ1-2; 9 bases line up with TRBD1. V was clipped by 4 bases and J by 8 bases; unmatched bases: 9. The germline CDR1 and CDR2 sequences are SGHRS and YFSETQ. CDR3 length: 14 amino acids. CDR3 in DNA: TGCGCCAGCAGCCCGACCACAGGGGGCGTAGGCTACACCTTC. It yields the protein CASSPTTGGVGYTF.

V and J are TRBV6-6 and TRBJ1-1; 7 bases match TRBD1. Germline V CDR1 and CDR2: MNHNY, SVGAGI (reference sequence). V lost 2 bases and J lost 9; bases outside the gene matches: 6. The CDR3 consists of 13 residues. CDR3 nucleotides: TGTGCCAGCAGTTACGGCAGGGGGGAAAAAGCTTTCTTT. It is translated as CASSYGRGEKAFF.

This sequence joins TRBV28 and TRBJ2-1, with a weak D call TRBD1 (7 bases). The CDR3 contains 16 residues. Germline loops: CDR1 MDHEN, CDR2 SYDVKM. Trimming removed 3 bases at V and 2 bases at J, with 14 bases between. Here the CDR3 reads CASSFGGTATYNEQFF. The CDR3 DNA reads TGTGCCAGCAGTTTTGGCGGGACAGCAACCTACAATGAGCAGTTCTTC.

The J gene is TRBJ1-2, the V gene TRBV7-8, with D perhaps TRBD1 (5 bases). Trimming left V 1 base short and J 8 bases short, with 8 bases between. The germline V gene has CDR1 SGHVS and CDR2 FQNEAQ. The CDR3 has 12 residues. The CDR3 DNA reads as TGTGCCAGCAGCTTAGTGTGGGGCGGCTACACCTTC. This codes for CASSLVWGGYTF. Full variable domain (rest looked up from reference TRBV7-8 and TRBJ1-2): GAGVSQSPRYKVAKRGQDVALRCDPISGHVSLFWYQQALGQGPEFLTYFQNEAQLDKSGLPSDRFFAERPEGSVSTLKIQRTQQEDSAVYLCASSLVWGGYTFGSGTRLTVV.

The chain recombines TRBV9 with TRBJ2-5; the D is unclear. This CDR3 has 14 residues. The germline CDR1 and CDR2 sequences are SGDLS and YYNGEE. V was clipped by 3 bases and J by 2 bases, with 11 bases between them. The CDR3, as DNA: TGTGCCAGCAGCGGTTGGGCCCAGCAAGAGACCCAGTACTTC. Translated: CASSGWAQQETQYF.

In this sample, this clone turned up a few times. The rearrangement links TRBV2 to TRBJ1-3, with D possibly TRBD1 on 6 matching bases. Germline V gene lookup returns CDR1 SNHLY and CDR2 FYNNEI. This CDR3 has 14 amino acids. Here the CDR3 reads CATEAGVSGNTIYF. The CDR3 coding sequence is TGTGCTACAGAGGCAGGGGTCTCTGGAAACACCATATATTTT.

This clone was detected only once. This chain connects TRBV5-1 to TRBJ1-1, with TRBD1 as a possible D gene (5 bases). The V end was cut by 0 bases, the J end by 4 bases, with 10 bases between. The CDR3 runs to 14 residues. Germline V gene sequence: CDR1 SGHRS, CDR2 YFSETQ. CDR3 coding DNA: TGCGCCAGCAGCTTGGCAGGGTCGGGCACTGAAGCTTTCTTT. Translation: CASSLAGSGTEAFF.

The chain links TRBV19 to TRBJ1-1; possible D gene TRBD1, 6 bases. Trimming left V 6 bases short and J 1 base short, with 12 bases between. Germline CDR1 is LNHDA and CDR2 is SQIVND (reference sequence). CDR3 length equals 14 residues. DNA for the CDR3: TGTGCCAGTAGCCCCCAGGGGAAGAACACTGAAGCTTTCTTT. It encodes CASSPQGKNTEAFF.

This clone was counted a few times. This chain links TRBV13 with TRBJ1-1; D is undetermined. The germline V gene encodes CDR1 PRHDT and CDR2 FYEKMQ (reference sequence). V lost 5 bases, J lost 5 bases, and 15 bases lay in between. CDR3 length equals 14 residues. The chain's CDR3 is CASSPRGEWTEAFF. CDR3 DNA: TGTGCCAGCAGCCCCCGAGGAGAATGGACTGAAGCTTTCTTT. Full variable domain (outside the CDR3, taken from reference TRBV13 and TRBJ1-1): AAGVIQSPRHLIKEKRETATLKCYPIPRHDTVYWYQQGPGQDPQFLISFYEKMQSDKGSIPDRFSAQQFSDYHSELNMSSLELGDSALYFCASSPRGEWTEAFFGQGTRLTVV.

The chain uses TRBV7-3 and TRBJ2-1; 8 bases line up with TRBD1. V was clipped by 5 bases and J by 4 bases; unmatched bases: 13. The CDR3 consists of 17 residues. Germline CDR1 SGHTA, CDR2 FQGTGA. CDR3 sequence reads: CASSPQGGQAIYNEQFF. CDR3 bases: TGTGCCAGCAGCCCCCAGGGGGGACAGGCTATTTACAATGAGCAGTTCTTC.